This passage covers 30 T cell receptor beta chains from one sample sequenced in a study of blood T cell repertoires in COVID-19. Repertoires were generated with immunoSEQ multiplex PCR, while TCRdb's copy carries only in-frame clones and drops some. In the table there are 150,000 to 200,000 clones, approximately 85% of which are singletons. The sequencing input was PBMCs or T cells enriched from blood (not recorded which). The receptors originated from a woman between 18 and 30 years old who had recovered from COVID-19.

J is TRBJ1-6 and V is TRBV27; D gene unclear. The CDR3 runs 13 residues. CDR1 is MNHEY, CDR2 SMNVEV, per germline (reference sequence). V lost 2 bases and J 8 bases, leaving 7 bases between the germline ends. CDR3 nucleotide sequence: TGTGCCAGCAGTTTAAATGGGCATTCACCCCTCCACTTT. Its protein is CASSLNGHSPLHF.

There are a few counts of this clone. The J gene is TRBJ1-1, the V gene TRBV5-6; D possibly corresponds to TRBD1 (5 bases). Germline V gene data show CDR1 as SGHDT and CDR2 as YYEEEE. The CDR3 runs 15 residues. The V gene lost 0 bases and the J gene lost 1 base, with 10 bases spanning the gap. In DNA, the CDR3 is TGTGCCAGCAGCTTGGGAGACAGAAAGAACACTGAAGCTTTCTTT. Translation: CASSLGDRKNTEAFF. The variable domain in full, completed from reference TRBV5-6 and TRBJ1-1, reads DAGVTQSPTHLIKTRGQQVTLRCSPKSGHDTVSWYQQALGQGPQFIFQYYEEEERQRGNFPDRFSGHQFPNYSSELNVNALLLGDSALYLCASSLGDRKNTEAFFGQGTRLTVV.

The chain is built from TRBV7-2 and TRBJ1-1, with no clear D. Germline CDR1 reads SGHTA; CDR2 reads FQGNSA. The length of the CDR3 is 13 residues. V lost 4 bases and J lost 1, with 7 bases in between. CDR3 DNA sequence: TGTGCCAGCAGCTCCTATACGAACACTGAAGCTTTCTTT. Protein: CASSSYTNTEAFF. The variable domain in full, with the rest retrieved from reference TRBV7-2 and TRBJ1-1, is GAGVSQSPSNKVTEKGKDVELRCDPISGHTALYWYRQSLGQGLEFLIYFQGNSAPDKSGLPSDRFSAERTGGSVSTLTIQRTQQEDSAVYLCASSSYTNTEAFFGQGTRLTVV.

The rearrangement uses TRBV28 and TRBJ1-1, with D tentatively TRBD1 (6 bases). The CDR3 contains 16 residues. Trimming cost V 9 bases and J 2 bases, with 22 bases left between them. CDR1 and CDR2 (germline): MDHEN, SYDVKM. The CDR3 loop is CASRRPDRIINTEAFF. The CDR3 DNA reads TGTGCCAGTAGGAGACCGGACAGAATTATAAACACTGAAGCTTTCTTT.

The V call is TRBV20-1, the J call TRBJ1-1; TRBD1 might be the D (5 bases). V was clipped by 3 bases and J by 0 bases, with 8 bases between them. The CDR3 contains 13 residues. Germline lookup yields CDR1 DFQATT and CDR2 SNEGSKA (reference sequence). Written as DNA, the CDR3 is TGCAGTGCTAGTGGCAGGGTGAACACTGAAGCTTTCTTT. Translation: CSASGRVNTEAFF.

The CDR3 nucleotides read TGTGCCAGCAGCGTATCGGGACAGGGGTACGAGCAGTACTTC. Amino acids: CASSVSGQGYEQYF. V and J are TRBV9 and TRBJ2-7; 10 bases map to TRBD1. CDR3 length equals 14 residues. V gave up 1 base and J gave up 4 bases; unmatched junction bases: 2. The V gene's germline CDR1 is SGDLS and CDR2 YYNGEE.

The chain has TRBV19 and TRBJ2-5; 8 nucleotides line up with TRBD1. V shed 3 bases, J shed 5 bases, and the junction held 8 bases outside the gene matches. This CDR3 is built from 15 residues. CDR1 is LNHDA, CDR2 SQIVND, per germline (reference sequence). This CDR3 reads CASSMQGAVGETQYF. CDR3 DNA: TGTGCCAGTAGTATGCAGGGGGCGGTTGGGGAGACCCAGTACTTC.

V is TRBV2 and J is TRBJ1-5; possible D gene TRBD1, 5 bases. The ends were cut back, 3 bases at V and 0 bases at J, with 9 bases in the middle. This CDR3 is built from 15 residues. The germline V gene encodes CDR1 SNHLY and CDR2 FYNNEI. In DNA, the CDR3 is TGTGCCAGCAGTGAGGGGCAATTTAGCAATCAGCCCCAGCATTTT. Its protein product is CASSEGQFSNQPQHF.

The V and J genes are TRBV27 and TRBJ2-7, with D hard to call. This CDR3 is 13 amino acids long. V lost 2 bases to trimming and J lost 5 bases, with 10 bases between them. The germline CDR1 and CDR2 sequences are MNHEY and SMNVEV (reference sequence). In nucleotides, the CDR3 is TGTGCCAGCAGTTTAGGCCAATTGAACGAGCAGTACTTC. This encodes CASSLGQLNEQYF.

The rearrangement uses TRBV9 and TRBJ1-2; 7 bases agree with TRBD1. Germline CDR1 reads SGDLS; CDR2 reads YYNGEE. The CDR3 loop spans 15 amino acids. After removal of 3 bases from V and 3 bases from J, the junction contained 8 bases not matched to a gene. The CDR3, as DNA: TGTGCCAGCAGCGCCCGACAGGGCTTGGACTATGGCTACACCTTC. It encodes CASSARQGLDYGYTF. Looking up the rest from reference TRBV9 and TRBJ1-2 gives the full variable domain: DSGVTQTPKHLITATGQRVTLRCSPRSGDLSVYWYQQSLDQGLQFLIQYYNGEERAKGNILERFSAQQFPDLHSELNLSSLELGDSALYFCASSARQGLDYGYTFGSGTRLTVV.

The chain carries TRBV21-1 and TRBJ1-6; the table names TRBD1, a call not compared with the DNA. TRBV21-1 is marked as a pseudogene. The CDR3 runs to 16 residues. The CDR3 DNA reads as TGTGCCAGCAGCAAAGCCCCCCAGGGGGCTAGTTCACCCCTCCACTTT. Protein sequence: CASSKAPQGASSPLHF.

The chain recombines TRBV10-3 with TRBJ1-6; 7 bases fit TRBD1. The germline V gene has CDR1 ENHRY and CDR2 SYGVKD. The V and J ends lost 0 bases and 9 bases, in that order; junction bases with no gene match: 8. The CDR3 loop spans 16 amino acids. The CDR3 DNA reads as TGTGCCATCAGTGAGTCGGGATTCAGGGACAGTTCACCCCTCCACTTT. Its protein is CAISESGFRDSSPLHF.

V is TRBV5-4 and J is TRBJ1-2, with D possibly matching TRBD1 (5 bases). This CDR3 is built from 13 residues. The germline V gene encodes CDR1 SGHNT and CDR2 YYREEE (reference sequence). V dropped 2 bases and J dropped 4 bases, with 9 bases sitting between them. CDR3: CASSLDSVYGYTF. CDR3 sequence (DNA): TGTGCCAGCAGCTTAGACAGTGTCTATGGCTACACCTTC.

The chain combines TRBV4-3 with TRBJ1-5, with TRBD1 matching over 7 bases. The junction had 10 bases not matched to a gene; V was cut back by 1 base and J by 4 bases. CDR3 length equals 17 residues. Looked up from germline, CDR1 is LGHNA and CDR2 is YSLEER. The CDR3 spells CASSQVYRGLGNQPQHF. DNA of the CDR3: TGCGCCAGCAGCCAAGTGTACAGGGGATTAGGGAATCAGCCCCAGCATTTT.

The table lists this clone with a count of one. This CDR3 is CASSFFNEQFF. The CDR3 coding sequence is TGTGCCAGCAGTTTCTTCAATGAGCAGTTCTTC. The genes are TRBV28 and TRBJ2-1; D is unresolved. Trimming took 3 bases from V and 6 from J, leaving 3 bases between them. This CDR3 region has 11 residues. Germline loops: CDR1 MDHEN, CDR2 SYDVKM.

J is TRBJ2-2 and V is TRBV28; 7 nucleotides match TRBD1. The junction had 5 bases not matched to a gene; V was cut back by 2 bases and J by 2 bases. This CDR3 has 16 amino acids. Germline V gene sequence: CDR1 MDHEN, CDR2 SYDVKM. The CDR3 here is CASSLTGAINTGELFF. CDR3 nucleotides: TGTGCCAGCAGTTTAACAGGGGCCATAAACACCGGGGAGCTGTTTTTT. The whole variable domain, filled in from reference TRBV28 and TRBJ2-2, reads DVKVTQSSRYLVKRTGEKVFLECVQDMDHENMFWYRQDPGLGLRLIYFSYDVKMKEKGDIPEGYSVSREKKERFSLILESASTNQTSMYLCASSLTGAINTGELFFGEGSRLTVL.

This sequence joins TRBV18 and TRBJ1-1; tentatively, D is TRBD1 (6 bases). The V end lost 3 bases, the J end lost 5 bases, and 22 bases lay between the germline ends. Germline CDR1 reads KGHSH; CDR2 reads LQKENI. The CDR3 totals 17 residues. The DNA of the CDR3 is TGTGCCAGCTCACCCATGGGGATAAGGGGCCAGGGGACTGAAGCTTTCTTT. As protein: CASSPMGIRGQGTEAFF.

The V call is TRBV6-5, the J call TRBJ1-1; D is unclear. The CDR3 runs 15 residues. Germline lookup yields CDR1 MNHEY and CDR2 SVGAGI. Trimming left V 7 bases short and J 1 base short, with 16 bases between. DNA for the CDR3: TGTGCCAGCACGGATCGTTTGACGGGGAACACTGAAGCTTTCTTT. Translating it yields CASTDRLTGNTEAFF.

V usage is TRBV5-1 and J usage is TRBJ2-3; 11 positions match TRBD1. Germline loops: CDR1 SGHRS, CDR2 YFSETQ. The CDR3 contains 16 residues. V gave up 5 bases and J gave up 4 bases; unmatched junction bases: 9. This chain's CDR3 is CASSPGRDRGSDTQYF. For the CDR3, the DNA is TGCGCCAGCAGTCCTGGACGGGACAGGGGGTCAGATACGCAGTATTTT.

The J gene is TRBJ1-5, the V gene TRBV28; 7 bases align to TRBD1. With V trimmed by 5 bases and J by 4 bases, 17 bases remained unmatched. From germline, CDR1 is MDHEN and CDR2 SYDVKM. The CDR3 runs to 18 residues. The CDR3 protein is CASSRGMRGRGRNQPQHF. The CDR3 coding sequence is TGTGCCAGCAGTCGAGGAATGAGGGGGCGCGGCCGTAATCAGCCCCAGCATTTT. Combining the CDR3 with reference TRBV28 and TRBJ1-5 gives the whole variable domain DVKVTQSSRYLVKRTGEKVFLECVQDMDHENMFWYRQDPGLGLRLIYFSYDVKMKEKGDIPEGYSVSREKKERFSLILESASTNQTSMYLCASSRGMRGRGRNQPQHFGDGTRLSIL.

The chain uses TRBV29-1 and TRBJ1-5, with D unresolved. The germline V gene encodes CDR1 SQVTM and CDR2 ANQGSEA. This CDR3 is built from 13 residues. Trimming shortened V by 4 bases and J by 2 bases, and 9 bases separated the two germline ends. CDR3 in amino acids: CSVGQARNQPQHF. The CDR3 coding sequence is TGCAGCGTTGGTCAGGCTCGCAATCAGCCCCAGCATTTT.

The V call is TRBV4-1, the J call TRBJ1-6, with D unresolved. The CDR3 is 17 amino acids. Germline lookup yields CDR1 MGHRA and CDR2 YSYEKL. Deletions cut 3 bases from V and 7 bases from J, with 19 bases between. DNA for the CDR3: TGCGCCAGCAGCCAGGGCCTAGCGAGGGCCCGGAATTCACCCCTCCACTTT. The encoded protein is CASSQGLARARNSPLHF.

V and J are TRBV2 and TRBJ2-2; 7 bases are a match to TRBD1. The germline V gene encodes CDR1 SNHLY and CDR2 FYNNEI. After removal of 9 bases from V and 0 bases from J, the junction contained 4 bases not matched to a gene. CDR3 size: 14 residues. CDR3 protein: CARTGTANTGELFF. The CDR3 coding sequence is TGTGCCAGGACCGGGACAGCGAACACCGGGGAGCTGTTTTTT.

The chain joins TRBV19 to TRBJ2-1; D might be TRBD1 (6 bases). This CDR3 region has 13 residues. Trimming stripped 4 bases from V and 10 bases from J, with 14 bases between. Looked up from germline, CDR1 is LNHDA and CDR2 is SQIVND (reference sequence). Here the CDR3 DNA reads TGTGCCAGTAGTACGACAGGTTATGAGGAGCAGTTCTTC. Its protein is CASSTTGYEEQFF.

This chain connects TRBV28 to TRBJ1-4; 8 bases map to TRBD1. The CDR3 contains 12 residues. From germline, CDR1 is MDHEN and CDR2 SYDVKM. The V gene end was trimmed by 6 bases and the J gene end by 7 bases; junction bases not matched to a gene: 1. The CDR3 sequence is CASRTGGEKLFF. Written as DNA, the CDR3 is TGTGCCAGCAGAACAGGGGGTGAAAAACTGTTTTTT.

The chain combines TRBV24-1 with TRBJ2-3; possibly TRBD2 for D (6 bases). Trimming took 5 bases from V and 4 from J, leaving 15 bases between them. CDR3 length equals 15 residues. Germline loops: CDR1 KGHDR, CDR2 SFDVKD. This CDR3 reads CATSARDRGADTQYF. In nucleotides, the CDR3 is TGTGCCACCAGTGCCCGGGACCGCGGGGCAGATACGCAGTATTTT.

The V and J genes are TRBV27 and TRBJ2-1; D may be TRBD1 (6 bases). This CDR3 has 14 amino acids. V was trimmed by 6 bases and J by 4 bases, leaving 13 bases between them. Germline V gives CDR1 MNHEY, CDR2 SMNVEV (reference sequence). CDR3 amino acids: CASSQTGAYNEQFF. CDR3 coding DNA: TGTGCCAGCAGCCAGACAGGAGCGTACAATGAGCAGTTCTTC.

The chain uses TRBV6-5 and TRBJ2-2, with D possibly being TRBD2 (6 bases). The V end was cut by 7 bases, the J end by 0 bases, with 9 bases between. The CDR3 totals 14 residues. From germline, CDR1 is MNHEY and CDR2 SVGAGI. For the CDR3, the DNA is TGTGCCAGCAAGCCGGGGGCGAACACCGGGGAGCTGTTTTTT. Its protein is CASKPGANTGELFF.

The chain links TRBV6-5 to TRBJ1-1; 8 bases line up with TRBD1. Germline-derived CDR1 and CDR2 are MNHEY and SVGAGI. V was pared by 0 bases and J by 4 bases, with 7 bases of the junction left unmatched. The CDR3 runs 16 residues. CDR3 amino acids: CASSYSTGDFGTEAFF. In DNA form, the CDR3 reads TGTGCCAGCAGTTACTCGACAGGGGACTTCGGCACTGAAGCTTTCTTT.

This sequence joins TRBV12-3 or TRBV12-4 and TRBJ2-5; TRBD2 is a possible D gene (5 bases). The CDR3 sequence is 12 residues long. Trimming cost V 6 bases and J 4 bases, with 9 bases left between them. The CDR3 region is CASSLGRETQYF. The CDR3 bases are TGTGCCAGCAGCCTAGGGAGAGAGACCCAGTACTTC.